What follows are 10 T cell receptor beta chains derived from one specimen sequenced in a study of blood T cell repertoires in COVID-19. Libraries were prepared by immunoSEQ multiplex PCR; TCRdb keeps only in-frame clonotypes and omits some of them. The sample includes about 270,000 clones, around 86% of them seen just once. Sequencing used peripheral blood. These receptors all stem from an elderly woman with COVID-19, enrolled during active disease.

V and J are TRBV27 and TRBJ1-2; TRBD1 aligns across 9 bases. V shed 2 bases, J shed 5 bases, and the junction held 6 bases outside the gene matches. The germline CDR1 and CDR2 sequences are MNHEY and SMNVEV (reference sequence). This CDR3 has 15 residues. The CDR3 protein is CASSLRVTGGYGYTF. The CDR3 nucleotides read TGTGCCAGCAGTTTAAGGGTGACAGGGGGTTATGGCTACACCTTC.

The rearrangement links TRBV28 to TRBJ1-5, with 8 bases aligning to TRBD1. The CDR3 is 14 amino acids. The germline CDR1 and CDR2 sequences are MDHEN and SYDVKM. The V gene end was trimmed by 8 bases and the J gene end by 8 bases; junction bases not matched to a gene: 11. The CDR3 is CASWTGNMGEPQHF. In DNA, the CDR3 is TGTGCCAGCTGGACAGGGAATATGGGGGAGCCCCAGCATTTT.

Regarding this clone: Germline and junction disagree at one end, which may indicate a read error. The V and J genes are TRBV7-7 and TRBJ2-5; 11 nucleotides line up with TRBD1. The CDR3 spans 14 residues. Germline V gene sequence: CDR1 SSHAT, CDR2 FNYEAQ (reference sequence). The DNA for the CDR3 is TGTGCTAGCAGCCAGGACAGGGGGCGAGAGACCCAGTACTTC. It is translated as CASSQDRGRETQYF.

This rearrangement joins TRBV24-1 to TRBJ1-2; 7 bases match TRBD1. CDR3 length: 14 amino acids. Germline trimming cut 7 bases from V and 4 bases from J; bases unmatched to any gene: 8. CDR1 and CDR2 (germline): KGHDR, SFDVKD. CDR3 loop: CATSNPGQSYGYTF. The CDR3 DNA sequence: TGTGCCACCAGCAATCCGGGACAGTCCTATGGCTACACCTTC.

The chain joins TRBV4-2 to TRBJ2-2; the match to TRBD2 covers 9 bases. V lost 2 bases to trimming and J lost 3 bases; unmatched junction nucleotides: 13. Germline V gene data show CDR1 as LGHNA and CDR2 as YNFKEQ. The length of the CDR3 is 19 residues. For the CDR3, the DNA is TGTGCCAGCAGCCAACGAGGACTCGCGGGGGGGGCGGACACCGGGGAGCTGTTTTTT. Translation: CASSQRGLAGGADTGELFF.

This chain links TRBV27 with TRBJ1-5; 7 positions agree with TRBD1. V lost 6 bases to trimming and J lost 4 bases; unmatched junction nucleotides: 9. The germline gives CDR1 MNHEY, CDR2 SMNVEV (reference sequence). This CDR3 spans 15 amino acids. This CDR3 reads CASRADRSGNQPQHF. Here the CDR3 DNA reads TGTGCCAGCAGAGCGGACAGGTCGGGGAATCAGCCCCAGCATTTT.

J is TRBJ1-1 and V is TRBV20-1; a possible D gene is TRBD1 (5 bases). The CDR3 runs to 11 residues. Trimming took 0 bases from V and 8 from J, leaving 7 bases between them. Germline values: CDR1 DFQATT, CDR2 SNEGSKA (reference sequence). CDR3 nucleotide sequence: TGCAGTGCTAGAGAGGGGGGAGAAGCTTTCTTT. It is translated as CSAREGGEAFF.

CDR3 nucleotides: TGCGCCAGCAGTCCCCAGAGGGGGTCTTACAATGAGCAGTTCTTC. Amino acids: CASSPQRGSYNEQFF. This chain connects TRBV10-1 to TRBJ2-1, with D possibly being TRBD1 (6 bases). The V gene lost 5 bases and the J gene lost 4 bases, with 15 bases spanning the gap. In germline, CDR1 is WNHNN, CDR2 SYGVQD (reference sequence). The CDR3 consists of 15 residues.

The rearrangement links TRBV15 to TRBJ1-4; D possibly corresponds to TRBD1 (5 bases). Germline V CDR1 and CDR2: LNHNV, YYDKDF (reference sequence). V gave up 8 bases and J gave up 8 bases, with 18 bases separating them. The CDR3 has 14 amino acids. CDR3 DNA: TGTGCCACCGCCGGAGGGGCTTTCAACGAAAAACTGTTTTTT. Its translation: CATAGGAFNEKLFF. Supplemented by reference TRBV15 and TRBJ1-4, the full variable domain reads DAMVIQNPRYQVTQFGKPVTLSCSQTLNHNVMYWYQQKSSQAPKLLFHYYDKDFNNEADTPDNFQSRRPNTSFCFLDIRSPGLGDTAMYLCATAGGAFNEKLFFGSGTQLSVL.

The CDR3 nucleotides read TGTGCCAGCCATCCCCAGGGGGGTTTTTCCACTGAAGCTTTCTTT. Translating it yields CASHPQGGFSTEAFF. The chain joins TRBV19 to TRBJ1-1, with 7 nucleotides matching TRBD1. Trimming at V came to 9 bases and at J to 4 bases, leaving 14 bases not matched to a gene. Germline lookup yields CDR1 LNHDA and CDR2 SQIVND (reference sequence). The CDR3 consists of 15 residues.